This T cell receptor (beta chain) was profiled in a study of cytomegalovirus exposure and HLA in healthy donors. Findings and limits, study-wide: In vitro testing confirmed a few CMV-associated chains as specific for CMV antigens. Immune exposure information comprised only CMV serostatus. Researchers counted over 150 TCR beta chains as cytomegalovirus-associated.

Germline CDR1 and CDR2: SEHNR and FQNEAQ (reference sequence). The CDR3 length is 15 residues. Trimming took 5 bases from V and 1 from J; bases not matched to a gene: 1. A note on this clone: The target antigen is unknown.

Researchers ran the PCR with 60 Vbeta and 13 Jbeta primers. Sequencing was performed with immunoSEQ multiplex PCR; in TCRdb, only in-frame clones are kept and a portion is missing. The table includes about 62,000 clones, under 80% detected once. Sequenced: PBMCs. The chain carries TRBV7-9 and TRBJ2-2, with 10 bases lining up with TRBD2. The TCR sequence derives from a woman aged 25 to 45 in good health and CMV-seronegative. CDR3 region: CASSRTSGNTGELFF. The CDR3 coding sequence is TGTGCCAGCAGCAGGACTAGCGGGAACACCGGGGAGCTGTTTTTT. The complete variable domain, with remaining parts taken from reference TRBV7-9 and TRBJ2-2, reads DTGVSQNPRHKITKRGQNVTFRCDPISEHNRLYWYRQTLGQGPEFLTYFQNEAQLEKSRLLSDRFSAERPKGSFSTLEIQRTEQGDSAMYLCASSRTSGNTGELFFGEGSRLTVL.